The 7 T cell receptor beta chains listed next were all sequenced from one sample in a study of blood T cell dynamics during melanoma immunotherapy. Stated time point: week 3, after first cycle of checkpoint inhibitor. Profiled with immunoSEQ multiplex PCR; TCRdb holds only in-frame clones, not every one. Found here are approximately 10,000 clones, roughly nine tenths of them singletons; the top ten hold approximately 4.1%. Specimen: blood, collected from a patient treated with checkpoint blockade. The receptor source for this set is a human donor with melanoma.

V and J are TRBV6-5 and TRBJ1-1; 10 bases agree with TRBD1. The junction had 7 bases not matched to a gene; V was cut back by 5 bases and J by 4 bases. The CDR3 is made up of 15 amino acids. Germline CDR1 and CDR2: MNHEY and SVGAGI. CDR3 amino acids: CASSKPGQGITEAFF. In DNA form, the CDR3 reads TGTGCCAGCAGTAAACCGGGACAGGGGATCACTGAAGCTTTCTTT.

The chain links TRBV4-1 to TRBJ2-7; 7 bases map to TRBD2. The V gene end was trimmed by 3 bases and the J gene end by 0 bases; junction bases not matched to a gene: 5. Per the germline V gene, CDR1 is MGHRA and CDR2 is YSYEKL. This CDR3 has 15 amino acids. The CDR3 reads CASSQVLASSYEQYF. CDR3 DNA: TGCGCCAGCAGCCAGGTACTAGCGAGCTCCTACGAGCAGTACTTC.

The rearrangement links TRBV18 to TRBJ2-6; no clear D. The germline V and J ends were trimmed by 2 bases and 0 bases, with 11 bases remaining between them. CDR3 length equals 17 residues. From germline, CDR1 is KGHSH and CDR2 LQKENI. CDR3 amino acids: CASSPDQSTSGANVLTF. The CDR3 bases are TGTGCCAGCTCACCAGACCAGTCAACCTCTGGGGCCAACGTCCTGACTTTC.

The CDR3 nucleotides read TGTGCAAGTCGTCTCGCGGGGGGCTCCTATAATTCACCCCTCCACTTT. It translates to CASRLAGGSYNSPLHF. The gene calls are TRBV12-2 and TRBJ1-6. TRBV12-2 is an annotated pseudogene. The CDR3 is made up of 16 amino acids.

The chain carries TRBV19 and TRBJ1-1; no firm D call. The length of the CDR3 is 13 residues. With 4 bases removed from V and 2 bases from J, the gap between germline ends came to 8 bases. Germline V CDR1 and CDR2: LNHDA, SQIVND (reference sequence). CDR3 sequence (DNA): TGTGCCAGTAGTAGTATCTCTAACACTGAAGCTTTCTTT. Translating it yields CASSSISNTEAFF.

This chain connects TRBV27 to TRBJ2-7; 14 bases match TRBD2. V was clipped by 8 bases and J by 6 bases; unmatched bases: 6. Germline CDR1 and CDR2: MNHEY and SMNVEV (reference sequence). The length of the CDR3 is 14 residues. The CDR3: CASRLGLAGVEQYF. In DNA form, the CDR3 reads TGTGCCAGCCGGCTGGGACTAGCGGGAGTCGAGCAGTACTTC.

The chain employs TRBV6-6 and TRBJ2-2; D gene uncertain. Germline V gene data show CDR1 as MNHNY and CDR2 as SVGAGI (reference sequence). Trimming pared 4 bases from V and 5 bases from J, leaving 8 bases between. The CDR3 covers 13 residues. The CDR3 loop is CASSFSSTGELFF. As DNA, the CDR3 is TGTGCCAGCAGTTTTTCCTCGACCGGGGAGCTGTTTTTT.